The 32 T cell receptor beta chains presented below share a single source sample, sequenced in a study of cytotoxic CD8 clonotypes in ibrutinib-treated CLL. Some clones are missing from TCRdb's copy, which holds only in-frame ones; the method was immunoSEQ multiplex PCR. The table has around 52,000 clones, 56% seen once. The specimen was PBMCs, collected after 24 months of ibrutinib treatment. The source of these receptors is a human donor with chronic lymphocytic leukemia.

V is TRBV6-1 and J is TRBJ1-3; no firm D call. Germline CDR1 MNHNS, CDR2 SASEGT. This CDR3 is built from 15 residues. V gave up 1 base and J gave up 2 bases, with 9 bases separating them. The CDR3 coding sequence is TGTGCCAGCAGTGAAGGTGTCCTCCCTGGAAACACCATATATTTT. This gives the protein CASSEGVLPGNTIYF.

This chain links TRBV30 with TRBJ2-7, with 7 nucleotides matching TRBD1. V lost 3 bases to trimming and J lost 3 bases; unmatched junction nucleotides: 11. Germline values: CDR1 GTSNPN, CDR2 SVGIG (reference sequence). This CDR3 comprises 15 residues. The CDR3 loop reads CAWRREGQFYYEQYF. CDR3 nucleotides: TGTGCCTGGAGACGCGAGGGACAGTTTTACTACGAGCAGTACTTC.

This clone was seen a few times. V and J are TRBV4-1 and TRBJ1-1; D is unresolved. Between the trimmed V and J ends, which lost 3 bases and 1 base, there was a span of 9 bases. This CDR3 region has 14 residues. CDR1 is MGHRA, CDR2 YSYEKL, per germline. The CDR3 DNA sequence: TGCGCCAGCAGCCACCTTAACAGGAACACTGAAGCTTTCTTT. Protein: CASSHLNRNTEAFF.

The CDR3 loop reads CASSQGLSGGWDNEQFF. CDR3 coding DNA: TGTGCCAGCAGCCAGGGGCTAAGCGGGGGTTGGGACAATGAGCAGTTCTTC. This chain connects TRBV4-2 to TRBJ2-1, with TRBD2 identical over 8 bases. In germline, CDR1 is LGHNA, CDR2 YNFKEQ. The CDR3 sequence is 17 residues long. V was pared by 3 bases and J by 5 bases, with 12 bases of the junction left unmatched.

The V and J genes are TRBV5-1 and TRBJ2-1, with 9 bases matching TRBD1. After removal of 6 bases from V and 7 bases from J, the junction contained 8 bases not matched to a gene. Germline CDR1 SGHRS, CDR2 YFSETQ. This CDR3 region has 14 residues. CDR3 sequence (DNA): TGCGCCAGCACCCGGGACAGGGCGGAAAATGAGCAGTTCTTC. This sequence encodes CASTRDRAENEQFF.

This clone was detected many times. The chain has TRBV6-5 and TRBJ1-2; the D is unclear. The CDR3 length is 12 residues. Germline V gene sequence: CDR1 MNHEY, CDR2 SVGAGI. V was pared by 5 bases and J by 8 bases, with 12 bases between. The CDR3 is CASSALSGGYTF. Written as DNA, the CDR3 is TGTGCCAGCAGTGCCCTTTCGGGGGGCTACACCTTC.

The rearrangement uses TRBV28 and TRBJ2-2, with 11 bases lining up with TRBD1. The CDR3 covers 16 residues. The germline V gene has CDR1 MDHEN and CDR2 SYDVKM. V lost 8 bases and J lost 4; bases outside the gene matches: 9. The CDR3 coding sequence is TGTGCCAGCTGCACGCGGGACAGGGGGACCACCGGGGAGCTGTTTTTT. Translation gives CASCTRDRGTTGELFF.

CDR3 residues: CASSSTGYEQYF. The CDR3 DNA sequence: TGTGCCAGCAGCTCGACAGGGTACGAGCAGTACTTC. The chain employs TRBV6-1 and TRBJ2-7; the match to TRBD1 covers 7 bases. The CDR3 contains 12 residues. CDR1 and CDR2 (germline): MNHNS, SASEGT. The ends lost 6 bases at V and 4 bases at J; junction bases unmatched: 3.

This chain joins TRBV28 and TRBJ2-7; 9 positions agree with TRBD1. The CDR3 covers 16 residues. Germline CDR1 MDHEN, CDR2 SYDVKM. V lost 5 bases, J lost 2 bases, and 10 bases stayed unmatched. The CDR3 sequence: CASSPWTGEGAYEQYF. In DNA form, the CDR3 reads TGTGCCAGCAGTCCCTGGACAGGGGAAGGGGCCTACGAGCAGTACTTC.

The chain links TRBV10-3 to TRBJ1-6, with 9 bases identical to TRBD1. The V gene end was trimmed by 5 bases and the J gene end by 9 bases; junction bases not matched to a gene: 2. The V gene's germline CDR1 is ENHRY and CDR2 SYGVKD. The CDR3 consists of 13 residues. CDR3 region: CAISPGQGSPLHF. For the CDR3, the DNA is TGTGCCATCAGTCCGGGACAGGGTTCACCCCTCCACTTT.

On this clone: A read error may produce the germline difference seen at one junction end. The chain is built from TRBV20-1 and TRBJ1-3; D might be TRBD1 (5 bases). The CDR3 extends over 11 amino acids. CDR1 is DFQATT, CDR2 SNEGSKA, per germline (reference sequence). Here the CDR3 DNA reads TGCAGTGCTAGAGGCAACCGGGACGTGGTTTTT. As protein: CSARGNRDVVF.

V usage is TRBV4-1 and J usage is TRBJ2-7, with 7 bases aligning to TRBD2. V shed 4 bases and J 2 bases; nucleotides not matched to a gene: 5. Germline lookup yields CDR1 MGHRA and CDR2 YSYEKL. The CDR3 runs 14 residues. CDR3 loop: CASSLPGRTYEQYF. CDR3 in DNA: TGCGCCAGCAGCCTCCCCGGGAGGACCTACGAGCAGTACTTC.

This clone appeared a few times. The chain links TRBV5-5 to TRBJ1-3, with a weak D call TRBD1 (5 bases). Trimming pared 5 bases from V and 2 bases from J, leaving 14 bases between. CDR1 and CDR2 from the germline V gene are SGHKS and YYEKEE (reference sequence). The CDR3 contains 15 residues. The CDR3 region is CASRSDGGAGNTIYF. CDR3 nucleotides: TGTGCCAGCAGATCGGACGGAGGGGCTGGAAACACCATATATTTT.

The chain combines TRBV19 with TRBJ2-7; 10 bases fit TRBD1. With V trimmed by 5 bases and J by 4 bases, 8 bases remained unmatched. From germline, CDR1 is LNHDA and CDR2 SQIVND (reference sequence). The CDR3 is 15 amino acids. In nucleotides, the CDR3 is TGTGCCAGTAGTGGCCCGGGACAGGGGTTATACGAGCAGTACTTC. This gives the protein CASSGPGQGLYEQYF.

Note on this clone: A much larger clone differs by one base, so this may be a read error. This chain uses TRBV2 with TRBJ2-5, with a possible D match to TRBD1 (6 bases). CDR3 length equals 16 residues. Trimming removed 2 bases at V and 4 bases at J, with 17 bases between. CDR1 is SNHLY, CDR2 FYNNEI, per germline. The CDR3 is CASSERDTRVGETQYF. The CDR3 nucleotides read TGTGCCAGCAGTGAAAGGGACACCCGGGTAGGAGAGACCCAGTACTTC.

This chain links TRBV13 with TRBJ2-1; possibly TRBD2 for D (6 bases). V gave up 1 base and J gave up 3 bases, with 10 bases separating them. Germline V CDR1 and CDR2: PRHDT, FYEKMQ (reference sequence). This CDR3 spans 15 amino acids. CDR3 nucleotide sequence: TGTGCCAGCAGCTTAGCGGGAGCGCGCTACAATGAGCAGTTCTTC. As protein: CASSLAGARYNEQFF.

By proportion, this clone is large. The J gene is TRBJ1-2, the V gene TRBV6-5; TRBD1 agrees at 7 bases. The V and J ends lost 3 bases and 7 bases, in that order; junction bases with no gene match: 5. The length of the CDR3 is 13 residues. Germline lookup yields CDR1 MNHEY and CDR2 SVGAGI. The CDR3 sequence is CASSYTGDRGYTF. CDR3 nucleotides: TGTGCCAGCAGTTATACAGGGGATCGTGGCTACACCTTC.

The chain joins TRBV29-1 to TRBJ2-7; 8 nucleotides align to TRBD2. This CDR3 region has 15 residues. V trimming: 6 bases; J trimming: 3 bases; junction bases outside the gene matches: 13. Germline V gives CDR1 SQVTM, CDR2 ANQGSEA. The DNA for the CDR3 is TGCAGCGTCGCCTCTGTGGGCGGGAGGATCTACGAGCAGTACTTC. Its translation is CSVASVGGRIYEQYF.

The chain employs TRBV5-1 and TRBJ2-7, with 7 positions matching TRBD1. The V gene's germline CDR1 is SGHRS and CDR2 YFSETQ. The V gene end was trimmed by 2 bases and the J gene end by 4 bases; junction bases not matched to a gene: 6. This CDR3 has 14 residues. The CDR3 DNA reads as TGCGCCAGCAGCTTATTCGGGACAGTGTACGAGCAGTACTTC. Translated, it gives CASSLFGTVYEQYF.

Notes on this clone: At one boundary the junction diverges from the germline segment, which might be a read error. The V gene is TRBV10-3, the J gene TRBJ1-1; D call uncertain. Looked up from germline, CDR1 is ENHRY and CDR2 is SYGVKD. This CDR3 contains 15 residues. The CDR3 loop is CASSYSKKLNTEAFF. Written as DNA, the CDR3 is TGTGCCAGCAGTTACTCGAAAAAACTGAACACTGAAGCTTTCTTT.

In this sample, this clone turned up many times. The rearrangement links TRBV6-5 to TRBJ1-4; 7 positions match TRBD1. This CDR3 spans 15 amino acids. V trimming: 6 bases; J trimming: 5 bases; junction bases outside the gene matches: 9. CDR1 MNHEY and CDR2 SVGAGI come from the germline V gene. The chain's CDR3 is CASRNRQGRNEKLFF. DNA of the CDR3: TGTGCCAGCAGAAACAGACAGGGTCGGAATGAAAAACTGTTTTTT.

The rearrangement joins TRBV5-1 to TRBJ2-1; D possibly corresponds to TRBD2 (6 bases). CDR3 length: 15 residues. V was cut by 2 bases and J by 0 bases, with 9 bases left in between. Per the germline V gene, CDR1 is SGHRS and CDR2 is YFSETQ. In DNA form, the CDR3 reads TGCGCCAGCAGCTTTGGGGGGAACTCCTACAATGAGCAGTTCTTC. Translated, it gives CASSFGGNSYNEQFF. The entire variable domain, with the rest obtained from reference TRBV5-1 and TRBJ2-1, is as follows: KAGVTQTPRYLIKTRGQQVTLSCSPISGHRSVSWYQQTPGQGLQFLFEYFSETQRNKGNFPGRFSGRQFSNSRSEMNVSTLELGDSALYLCASSFGGNSYNEQFFGPGTRLTVL.

The V and J genes are TRBV18 and TRBJ2-5; D is perhaps TRBD2 (6 bases). This CDR3 is built from 16 residues. V gave up 3 bases and J gave up 5 bases, with 19 bases separating them. CDR1 is KGHSH and CDR2 is LQKENI in the germline V gene. The DNA for the CDR3 is TGTGCCAGCTCACCTCGGGACTCACCCTTGGGGGAGACCCAGTACTTC. The encoded protein is CASSPRDSPLGETQYF.

This sequence joins TRBV2 and TRBJ2-2; 7 bases align to TRBD1. In germline, CDR1 is SNHLY, CDR2 FYNNEI. V gave up 6 bases and J gave up 2 bases; unmatched junction bases: 6. The CDR3 has 15 residues. The CDR3 protein is CASRRGTANTGELFF. Here the CDR3 DNA reads TGTGCCAGCAGAAGAGGGACAGCTAACACCGGGGAGCTGTTTTTT.

Many counts were recorded for this clone. This chain connects TRBV4-1 to TRBJ1-5; D gene unclear. V was shortened by 0 bases and J by 2 bases, with 8 bases between the two germline ends. The length of the CDR3 is 15 residues. Germline V gene data show CDR1 as MGHRA and CDR2 as YSYEKL. In DNA form, the CDR3 reads TGCGCCAGCAGCCAAGATATAAGGGGCAATCAGCCCCAGCATTTT. This encodes CASSQDIRGNQPQHF.

The chain recombines TRBV27 with TRBJ2-7; either TRBD1 or TRBD2 may supply D (6 bases each). Germline V CDR1 and CDR2: MNHEY, SMNVEV (reference sequence). The CDR3 totals 12 residues. Trimming stripped 7 bases from V and 6 bases from J, with 13 bases between. CDR3 protein: CASKLGGGEQYF. CDR3 DNA: TGTGCCAGCAAGTTGGGGGGCGGCGAGCAGTACTTC.

Ten or more counts support this clone. The rearrangement uses TRBV21-1 and TRBJ2-3; whether TRBD2, the table's D call, matches the DNA was not checked. TRBV21-1 represents a pseudogene. The CDR3 extends over 16 amino acids. This chain's CDR3 is CASSIRGAGIPDTQYF. The CDR3 DNA reads TGTGCCAGCAGCATTAGGGGTGCGGGGATCCCAGATACGCAGTATTTT.

This clone was counted ten times or more. The V call is TRBV28, the J call TRBJ2-2, with a weak D call TRBD1 (5 bases). This CDR3 comprises 15 residues. CDR1 is MDHEN and CDR2 is SYDVKM in the germline V gene. Deletions cut 2 bases from V and 3 bases from J, with 10 bases between. The CDR3 is CASSLLVGDTGELFF. The CDR3 coding sequence is TGTGCCAGCAGTTTACTAGTAGGGGACACCGGGGAGCTGTTTTTT.

This clone was counted between two and nine times. The chain joins TRBV7-8 to TRBJ2-1; 15 positions agree with TRBD2. CDR1 is SGHVS and CDR2 is FQNEAQ in the germline V gene. Trimming cost V 1 base and J 10 bases; bases outside gene matches: 2. The CDR3 sequence is 15 residues long. CDR3 coding DNA: TGTGCCAGCAGCTTAGATGGGACTAGCGGGAGGGAGCAGTTCTTC. Amino acids: CASSLDGTSGREQFF.

This sequence joins TRBV2 and TRBJ2-7; a weak D match, TRBD1 (5 bases). The CDR3 runs to 12 residues. Germline lookup yields CDR1 SNHLY and CDR2 FYNNEI. V lost 7 bases and J lost 0, with 7 bases in between. CDR3 residues: CASTDNSYEQYF. DNA for the CDR3: TGTGCCAGCACGGACAACTCCTACGAGCAGTACTTC.

This clone was seen more than once but under ten times. This rearrangement joins TRBV7-8 to TRBJ2-5, with TRBD1 matching over 9 bases. V gave up 5 bases and J gave up 5 bases; unmatched junction bases: 9. CDR1 SGHVS and CDR2 FQNEAQ come from the germline V gene. The CDR3 is 15 residues long. In nucleotides, the CDR3 is TGTGCCAGCAGCCTCGGGGGACAGGGACGGGAGACCCAGTACTTC. Translation gives CASSLGGQGRETQYF. The whole variable domain, remainder taken from reference TRBV7-8 and TRBJ2-5, is GAGVSQSPRYKVAKRGQDVALRCDPISGHVSLFWYQQALGQGPEFLTYFQNEAQLDKSGLPSDRFFAERPEGSVSTLKIQRTQQEDSAVYLCASSLGGQGRETQYFGPGTRLLVL.

This clone has just a few counts. The chain combines TRBV19 with TRBJ2-1; D is perhaps TRBD2 (5 bases). Trimming pared 4 bases from V and 0 bases from J, leaving 10 bases between. The CDR3 is 15 residues long. The germline V gene has CDR1 LNHDA and CDR2 SQIVND (reference sequence). This CDR3 is CASSTQLGSYNEQFF. Written as DNA, the CDR3 is TGTGCCAGTAGTACCCAACTAGGCTCCTACAATGAGCAGTTCTTC. The variable domain in full, with the rest retrieved from reference TRBV19 and TRBJ2-1, is DGGITQSPKYLFRKEGQNVTLSCEQNLNHDAMYWYRQDPGQGLRLIYYSQIVNDFQKGDIAEGYSVSREKKESFPLTVTSAQKNPTAFYLCASSTQLGSYNEQFFGPGTRLTVL.